The T cell receptor beta chain described here comes from a study of human T cells and chemical hapten exposure. Study summary: Small pooled library volume differences chiefly drove per-sample TCR yield variation.

As the library was built, unique molecular identifiers were attached to individual cDNA molecules. Using its own MiXCR run on the 5' RACE reads, TCRdb lists one record per CDR3 protein. The sample yields approximately 81,000 distinct CDR3 sequences, about 8% seen once. Germline assignment: CDR1 SNHLY and CDR2 FYNNEI. This CDR3 spans 15 amino acids. V was cut by 4 bases and J by 5 bases, with 15 bases left in between. RNA extraction used unfractionated whole blood as the source of total RNA. V and J are TRBV2 and TRBJ1-5; a weak D match, TRBD1 (5 bases). The TCR was taken from a male donor in good health. Here the CDR3 DNA reads TGTGCCAGCAGTGGGCCGGGACCGATGGATCAGCCCCAGCATTTT. Its translation: CASSGPGPMDQPQHF.